The clone carrying this T cell receptor beta chain is a singleton in its sample. Its specificity is not known. The junction differs from germline at one of its ends, possibly a read error. This specimen belongs to a study of T cells in Graves' hyperthyroidism and ophthalmopathy. Study findings and constraints: Ophthalmopathy prediction by the model preceded onset by a median roughly 6 months.

Exclusion criteria comprised uncontrolled infection, other autoimmune disease, pregnancy or lactation. The CDR3 has 14 residues. Germline CDR1 SNHLY, CDR2 FYNNEI. RNA transcripts served as the template for amplifying TCR beta CDR3 regions. Initially, a first-round RT-PCR of the TCR CDR3 employed the HTBI primer set. TCRdb re-called the multiplex PCR reads through MiXCR, storing one row per CDR3 protein. Counted here are roughly 500,000 distinct CDR3 sequences, about half occurring once; the ten biggest clones make up around 20%. Sequencing was performed on peripheral blood or thyroid tissue (not recorded which). The chain uses TRBV2 and TRBJ1-5; unclear D gene. This receptor was taken from an adult woman with Graves' disease, either hyperthyroidism or ophthalmopathy (not recorded which). For the CDR3, the DNA is TGTGCCGGCAGTGAAGCGGATAGCAATCAGCCCCAGCATTTT. This gives the protein CAGSEADSNQPQHF. The full variable domain, completed using reference TRBV2 and TRBJ1-5, is EPEVTQTPSHQVTQMGQEVILRCVPISNHLYFYWYRQILGQKVEFLVSFYNNEISEKSEIFDDQFSVERPDGSNFTLKIRSTKLEDSAMYFCAGSEADSNQPQHFGDGTRLSIL.